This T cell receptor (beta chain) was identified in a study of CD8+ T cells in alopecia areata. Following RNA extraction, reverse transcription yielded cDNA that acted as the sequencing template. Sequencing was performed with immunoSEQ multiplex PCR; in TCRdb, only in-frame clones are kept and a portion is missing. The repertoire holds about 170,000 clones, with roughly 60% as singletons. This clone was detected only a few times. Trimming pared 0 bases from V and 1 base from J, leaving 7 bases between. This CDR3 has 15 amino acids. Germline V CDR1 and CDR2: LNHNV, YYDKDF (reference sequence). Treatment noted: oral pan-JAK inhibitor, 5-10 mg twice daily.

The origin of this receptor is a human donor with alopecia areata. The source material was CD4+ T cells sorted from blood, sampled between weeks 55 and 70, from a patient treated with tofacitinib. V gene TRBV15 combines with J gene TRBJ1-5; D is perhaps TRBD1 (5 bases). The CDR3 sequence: CATSRDRGSNQPQHF. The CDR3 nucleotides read TGTGCCACCAGCAGAGATCGGGGGAGCAATCAGCCCCAGCATTTT.